These T cell receptor beta chains were read from a single sample in a study of blood T cell repertoires in COVID-19. Libraries were prepared by immunoSEQ multiplex PCR; TCRdb keeps only in-frame clonotypes and omits some of them. The data show roughly 520,000 clones, roughly 90% seen once. The sample comprised PBMCs or T cells enriched from blood (not recorded which). These receptors were taken from a middle-aged woman who had recovered from COVID-19. The CDR3 runs from the conserved cysteine through the conserved F or W. Each record gives: CDR3 protein, CDR3 DNA, V gene, clone size, J gene, D gene. A D gene is named only where the DNA matches it firmly. Rows give clone size only sometimes, using once, few, many, or a class for an expanded clone.

CDR3: CASSSDRVYEQYF
DNA: TGTGCCAGCAGCTCGGACAGGGTCTACGAGCAGTACTTC
V: TRBV7-2
size: NA
J: TRBJ2-7
D: TRBD1

CDR3: CASSQSAGDLYEQYF
DNA: TGTGCCAGCAGCCAATCAGCAGGGGACCTCTACGAGCAGTACTTC
V: TRBV14
size: NA
J: TRBJ2-7
D: NA

CDR3: CASSQDGISEYNEQFF
DNA: TGCGCCAGCAGCCAAGATGGGATTAGCGAATACAATGAGCAGTTCTTC
V: TRBV4-3
size: NA
J: TRBJ2-1
D: NA

CDR3: CASSSIIGTFGNTIYF
DNA: TGTGCCAGCAGTTCGATTATAGGGACATTCGGAAACACCATATATTTT
V: TRBV28
size: NA
J: TRBJ1-3
D: NA

CDR3: CASRPGGTNGYTF
DNA: TGTGCCAGTAGGCCCGGGGGAACGAATGGCTACACCTTC
V: TRBV19
size: NA
J: TRBJ1-2
D: NA

CDR3: CASSQGDRDSETQYF
DNA: TGTGCCAGCAGCCAGGGAGACAGGGATTCAGAGACCCAGTACTTC
V: TRBV4-2
size: NA
J: TRBJ2-5
D: TRBD1

CDR3: CASSLRDTEAFF
DNA: TGTGCCAGCAGTTTGAGAGACACTGAAGCTTTCTTT
V: TRBV27
size: NA
J: TRBJ1-1
D: NA

CDR3: CASSLADRGYGYTF
DNA: TGTGCCAGCAGCTTGGCCGACAGGGGCTATGGCTACACCTTC
V: TRBV5-6
size: NA
J: TRBJ1-2
D: TRBD1

CDR3: CASSQDPGGENQPQHF
DNA: TGCGCCAGCAGCCAAGATCCGGGGGGCGAAAATCAGCCCCAGCATTTT
V: TRBV4-3
size: NA
J: TRBJ1-5
D: NA

CDR3: CASSWGLAGGGETQYF
DNA: TGTGCCAGCAGCTGGGGGCTAGCGGGAGGTGGAGAGACCCAGTACTTC
V: TRBV11-2
size: NA
J: TRBJ2-5
D: TRBD2

CDR3: CASSQGGQGGETQYF
DNA: TGTGCCAGCAGCCAAGGGGGACAGGGTGGAGAGACCCAGTACTTC
V: TRBV4-2
size: once
J: TRBJ2-5
D: TRBD1

CDR3: CAISYQTTPRDTQYF
DNA: TGTGCCATCAGCTACCAGACTACCCCCCGAGATACGCAGTATTTT
V: TRBV10-3
size: NA
J: TRBJ2-3
D: NA

CDR3: CASSFSTAYEKLFF
DNA: TGTGCCAGCAGTTTCAGCACAGCATATGAAAAACTGTTTTTT
V: TRBV28
size: NA
J: TRBJ1-4
D: NA

CDR3: CASSIGTSGSNEQFF
DNA: TGCGCCAGCAGCATCGGGACTAGCGGGAGTAATGAGCAGTTCTTC
V: TRBV5-1
size: NA
J: TRBJ2-1
D: TRBD2

CDR3: CAWRRSGSGRAAHTQYF
DNA: TGTGCCTGGAGACGGTCCGGTAGCGGGAGGGCCGCTCATACGCAGTATTTT
V: TRBV30
size: NA
J: TRBJ2-3
D: TRBD2

CDR3: CASSPARQGRSAF
DNA: TGTGCCAGCAGCCCAGCGAGACAGGGGCGCTCAGCCTTC
V: TRBV11-3
size: NA
J: TRBJ1-2
D: TRBD1

CDR3: CASSFGGRGGGDTGELFF
DNA: TGTGCCAGCAGCTTTGGGGGACGCGGGGGAGGGGACACCGGGGAGCTGTTTTTT
V: TRBV5-4
size: NA
J: TRBJ2-2
D: TRBD2

CDR3: CASRGTSGFYEQYF
DNA: TGTGCCAGCCGCGGGACTAGCGGGTTCTACGAGCAGTACTTC
V: TRBV2
size: NA
J: TRBJ2-7
D: TRBD2

CDR3: CASSYNEGAGYGYTF
DNA: TGTGCCAGCAGTTACAACGAGGGGGCTGGCTATGGCTACACCTTC
V: TRBV6-5
size: NA
J: TRBJ1-2
D: TRBD1

CDR3: CASSPPITGTGGDEQFF
DNA: TGTGCCAGCTCACCACCCATCACCGGGACCGGGGGGGATGAGCAGTTCTTC
V: TRBV18
size: NA
J: TRBJ2-1
D: TRBD2

CDR3: CASSLRSSGNTIYF
DNA: TGCGCCAGCAGCTTGCGGAGCTCTGGAAACACCATATATTTT
V: TRBV5-1
size: NA
J: TRBJ1-3
D: NA

CDR3: CASSFSSGNTIYF
DNA: TGTGCCAGCAGTTTCTCCTCTGGAAACACCATATATTTT
V: TRBV27
size: NA
J: TRBJ1-3
D: NA

CDR3: CSVNRDRGTQETQYF
DNA: TGCAGCGTAAACCGGGACAGAGGAACGCAAGAGACCCAGTACTTC
V: TRBV29-1
size: NA
J: TRBJ2-5
D: TRBD1

CDR3: CASSRMGQGSYEQYF
DNA: TGTGCCAGCAGCCGCATGGGGCAGGGCTCCTACGAGCAGTACTTC
V: TRBV11-2
size: NA
J: TRBJ2-7
D: NA

CDR3: CASSFGQGSDTIYF
DNA: TGCGCCAGCAGCTTTGGACAGGGAAGCGACACCATATATTTT
V: TRBV5-1
size: NA
J: TRBJ1-3
D: TRBD1

CDR3: CASSPRTGFNEQFF
DNA: TGTGCCAGCAGCCCGCGGACAGGGTTCAATGAGCAGTTCTTC
V: TRBV11-3
size: NA
J: TRBJ2-1
D: TRBD1

CDR3: CASSLRTGDQPQHF
DNA: TGCGCCAGCAGCTTGAGGACAGGGGATCAGCCCCAGCATTTT
V: TRBV5-1
size: NA
J: TRBJ1-5
D: TRBD1

CDR3: CASSSPGLAGVNEQYF
DNA: TGTGCCAGTAGTTCACCGGGACTAGCGGGAGTTAACGAGCAGTACTTC
V: TRBV19
size: NA
J: TRBJ2-7
D: TRBD2

CDR3: CASTQLNNSPLHF
DNA: TGTGCCAGCACCCAGTTAAATAATTCACCCCTCCACTTT
V: TRBV14
size: NA
J: TRBJ1-6
D: NA

CDR3: CASSPHSGLFVEKLFF
DNA: TGTGCCAGCAGCCCCCATTCAGGCCTGTTTGTCGAAAAACTGTTTTTT
V: TRBV7-2
size: few
J: TRBJ1-4
D: NA

CDR3: CASSKDHRGSNQPQHF
DNA: TGTGCCAGCAGCAAAGACCACAGGGGTAGCAATCAGCCCCAGCATTTT
V: TRBV21-1
size: NA
J: TRBJ1-5
D: NA

CDR3: CASSPDRAPSYEQYF
DNA: TGTGCCAGCTCACCGGACAGGGCCCCTTCCTACGAGCAGTACTTC
V: TRBV18
size: NA
J: TRBJ2-7
D: TRBD1

CDR3: CASSLQNTEAFF
DNA: TGTGCCAGCAGCCTTCAGAACACTGAAGCTTTCTTT
V: TRBV3-1/TRBV3-2
size: few
J: TRBJ1-1
D: NA

CDR3: CASSLGDRTSDTQYF
DNA: TGCGCCAGCAGCTTGGGGGACAGGACTTCAGATACGCAGTATTTT
V: TRBV5-1
size: NA
J: TRBJ2-3
D: TRBD1

CDR3: CASSLLVPYEQYF
DNA: TGTGCCAGCAGTTTACTAGTTCCTTACGAGCAGTACTTC
V: TRBV12-3/TRBV12-4
size: NA
J: TRBJ2-7
D: NA

CDR3: CASRKLGLAGGETQYF
DNA: TGTGCCAGCAGGAAACTAGGGCTAGCGGGAGGAGAGACCCAGTACTTC
V: TRBV27
size: NA
J: TRBJ2-5
D: TRBD2

CDR3: CASSQAAAGELFF
DNA: TGCGCCAGCAGCCAAGCTGCGGCCGGGGAGCTGTTTTTT
V: TRBV4-3
size: once
J: TRBJ2-2
D: NA

CDR3: CASSLGQGEADTQYF
DNA: TGTGCCAGCAGCTTAGGGCAGGGCGAGGCAGATACGCAGTATTTT
V: TRBV7-9
size: once
J: TRBJ2-3
D: NA

CDR3: CASSSRGGMGTDTQYF
DNA: TGTGCCAGTAGCTCAAGGGGCGGGATGGGCACAGATACGCAGTATTTT
V: TRBV19
size: NA
J: TRBJ2-3
D: NA

CDR3: CASSRSAVSYEQYF
DNA: TGTGCCAGCAGCCGATCAGCGGTTTCGTACGAGCAGTACTTC
V: TRBV14
size: few
J: TRBJ2-7
D: NA

CDR3: CASSRGGSYEQYF
DNA: TGTGCCAGCAGCCGCGGTGGGTCCTACGAGCAGTACTTC
V: TRBV27
size: NA
J: TRBJ2-7
D: NA